This T cell receptor beta chain appears in the sequencing data of a study of OX40 agonist ivuxolimab in advanced cancers. This clone was found once. From germline, CDR1 is MNHEY and CDR2 SMNVEV (reference sequence). This CDR3 is built from 15 residues. The V end lost 3 bases, the J end lost 4 bases, and 15 bases lay between the germline ends. The protocol was immunoSEQ multiplex PCR, while the TCRdb copy is restricted to in-frame clones and leaves out a portion. The sample records nearly 85,000 clones, 80% to 90% being singletons. The receptor comes from an adult with an advanced solid tumor such as melanoma, head and neck, liver or kidney cancer. This chain uses TRBV27 with TRBJ1-1; D not certain. Sample: CD4+ or CD8+ T cells sorted from blood, taken in a trial of the OX40 agonist ivuxolimab. The CDR3 DNA sequence: TGTGCCAGCAGTTTTTACAGAGGGCGAGGCACTGAAGCTTTCTTT. This codes for CASSFYRGRGTEAFF.